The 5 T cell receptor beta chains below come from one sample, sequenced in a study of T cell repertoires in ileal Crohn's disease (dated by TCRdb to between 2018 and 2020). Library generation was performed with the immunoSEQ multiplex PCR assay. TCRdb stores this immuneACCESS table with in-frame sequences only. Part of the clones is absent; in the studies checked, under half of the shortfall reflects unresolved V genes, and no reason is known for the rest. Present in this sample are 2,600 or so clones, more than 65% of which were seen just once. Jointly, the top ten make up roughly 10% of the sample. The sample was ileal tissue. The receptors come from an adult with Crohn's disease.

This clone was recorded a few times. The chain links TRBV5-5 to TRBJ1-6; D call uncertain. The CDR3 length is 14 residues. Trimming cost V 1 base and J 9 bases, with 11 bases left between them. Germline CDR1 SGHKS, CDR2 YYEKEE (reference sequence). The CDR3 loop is CASSLRVEGSPLHF. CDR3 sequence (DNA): TGTGCCAGCAGCTTGAGGGTCGAGGGTTCACCCCTCCACTTT. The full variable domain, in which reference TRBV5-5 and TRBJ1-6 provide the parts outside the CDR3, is DAGVTQSPTHLIKTRGQQVTLRCSPISGHKSVSWYQQVLGQGPQFIFQYYEKEERGRGNFPDRFSARQFPNYSSELNVNALLLGDSALYLCASSLRVEGSPLHFGNGTRLTVT.

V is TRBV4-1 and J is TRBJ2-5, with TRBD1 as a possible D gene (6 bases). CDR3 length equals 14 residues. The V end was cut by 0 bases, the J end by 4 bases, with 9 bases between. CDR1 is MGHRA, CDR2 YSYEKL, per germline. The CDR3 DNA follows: TGCGCCAGCAGCCAAGACCCAGGGGCAGAGACCCAGTACTTC. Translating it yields CASSQDPGAETQYF.

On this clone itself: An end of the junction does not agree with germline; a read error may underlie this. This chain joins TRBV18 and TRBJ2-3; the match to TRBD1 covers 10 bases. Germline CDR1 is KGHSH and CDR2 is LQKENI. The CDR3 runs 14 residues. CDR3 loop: CASSPGTGVDTRYF. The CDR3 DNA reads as TGTGCCAGCTCACCAGGGACAGGGGTGGATACGCGGTATTTT.

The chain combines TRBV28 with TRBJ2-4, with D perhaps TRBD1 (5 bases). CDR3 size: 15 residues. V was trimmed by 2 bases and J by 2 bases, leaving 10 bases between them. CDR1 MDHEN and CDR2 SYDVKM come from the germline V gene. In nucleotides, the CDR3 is TGTGCCAGCAGTTTACCCCTGGGGCCCAAAAACATTCAGTACTTC. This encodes CASSLPLGPKNIQYF.

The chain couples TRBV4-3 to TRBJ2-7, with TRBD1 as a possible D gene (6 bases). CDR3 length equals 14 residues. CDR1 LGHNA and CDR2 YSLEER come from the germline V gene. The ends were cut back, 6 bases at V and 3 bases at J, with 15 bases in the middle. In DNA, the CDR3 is TGCGCCAGCAGTCCCTCGGACAGTTACTACGAGCAGTACTTC. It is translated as CASSPSDSYYEQYF.